This T cell receptor (beta chain) came from a study of T cell responses to AZD1222 COVID-19 vaccine. Overall study: It was second doses at about 4 or about 12 weeks that were pooled.

This table comes from immunoSEQ multiplex PCR, and its TCRdb copy is limited to in-frame clones, with some not included. The sample holds roughly 120,000 clones, roughly 91% seen once. Germline V gene sequence: CDR1 SGHTA, CDR2 FQGNSA. CDR3 length: 16 residues. The V end lost 4 bases, the J end lost 5 bases, and 15 bases lay between the germline ends. A word on this clone: Its antigen is still unknown.

The study's findings and limits: It should be noted that donors were predominantly white British and more often female, and clonal diversity was possibly underestimated. There were repertoire samples only from the period after the peak T cell response. Spike-wide vaccine-associated CD4 TCRs dominated at 160-218 and 743-854.

V gene TRBV7-2 combines with J gene TRBJ1-6; D gene unclear. Material: peripheral blood, obtained on day 0 of AZD1222 vaccination. The receptor's source is an adult in good health. Written as DNA, the CDR3 is TGTGCCAGCAGCTCCCCACGGACGGGAAATAATTCACCCCTCCACTTT. Amino acids: CASSSPRTGNNSPLHF.